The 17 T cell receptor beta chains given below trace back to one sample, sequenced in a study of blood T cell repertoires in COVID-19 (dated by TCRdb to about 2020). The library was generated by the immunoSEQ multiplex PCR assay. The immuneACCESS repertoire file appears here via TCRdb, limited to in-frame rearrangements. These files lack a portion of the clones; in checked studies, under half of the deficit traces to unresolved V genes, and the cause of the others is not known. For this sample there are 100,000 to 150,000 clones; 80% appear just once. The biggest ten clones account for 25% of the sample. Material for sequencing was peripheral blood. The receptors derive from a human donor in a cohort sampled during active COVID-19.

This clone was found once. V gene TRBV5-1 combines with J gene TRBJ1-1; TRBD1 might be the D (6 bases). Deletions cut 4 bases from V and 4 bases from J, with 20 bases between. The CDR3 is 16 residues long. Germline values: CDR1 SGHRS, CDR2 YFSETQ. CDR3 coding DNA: TGCGCCAGCAGCCCCGATGGCCGGACAGCCTTCACTGAAGCTTTCTTT. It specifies CASSPDGRTAFTEAFF.

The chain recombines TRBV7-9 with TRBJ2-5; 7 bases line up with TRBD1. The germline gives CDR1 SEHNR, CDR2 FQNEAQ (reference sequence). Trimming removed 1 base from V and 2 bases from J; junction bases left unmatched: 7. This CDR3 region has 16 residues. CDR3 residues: CASSLVRPGGQETQYF. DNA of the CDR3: TGTGCCAGCAGCTTAGTTCGGCCAGGGGGTCAAGAGACCCAGTACTTC.

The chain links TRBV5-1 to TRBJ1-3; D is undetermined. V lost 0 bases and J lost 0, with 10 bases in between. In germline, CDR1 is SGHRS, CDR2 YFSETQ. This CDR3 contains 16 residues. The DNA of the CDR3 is TGCGCCAGCAGCTTGGCAGGAGGAAGCTCTGGAAACACCATATATTTT. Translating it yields CASSLAGGSSGNTIYF.

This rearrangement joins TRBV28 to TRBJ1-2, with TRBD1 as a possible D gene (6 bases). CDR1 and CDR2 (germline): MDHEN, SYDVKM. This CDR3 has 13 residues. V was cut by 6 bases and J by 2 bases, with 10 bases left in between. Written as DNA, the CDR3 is TGTGCCAGCAGCCGAGGACAGAACTATGGCTACACCTTC. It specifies CASSRGQNYGYTF.

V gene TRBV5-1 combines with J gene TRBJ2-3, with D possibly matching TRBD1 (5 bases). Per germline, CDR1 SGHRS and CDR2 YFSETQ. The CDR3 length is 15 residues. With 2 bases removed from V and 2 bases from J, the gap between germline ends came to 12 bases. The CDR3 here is CASSFGAAHTDTQYF. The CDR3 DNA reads TGCGCCAGCAGCTTTGGGGCAGCCCACACAGATACGCAGTATTTT.

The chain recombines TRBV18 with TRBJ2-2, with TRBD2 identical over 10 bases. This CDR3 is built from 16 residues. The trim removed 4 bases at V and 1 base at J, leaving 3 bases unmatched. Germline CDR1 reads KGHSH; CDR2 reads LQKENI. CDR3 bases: TGTGCCAGCTCACGGGGACTAGCGAGGAACACCGGGGAGCTGTTTTTT. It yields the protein CASSRGLARNTGELFF. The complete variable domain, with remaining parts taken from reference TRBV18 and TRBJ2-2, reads NAGVMQNPRHLVRRRGQEARLRCSPMKGHSHVYWYRQLPEEGLKFMVYLQKENIIDESGMPKERFSAEFPKEGPSILRIQQVVRGDSAAYFCASSRGLARNTGELFFGEGSRLTVL.

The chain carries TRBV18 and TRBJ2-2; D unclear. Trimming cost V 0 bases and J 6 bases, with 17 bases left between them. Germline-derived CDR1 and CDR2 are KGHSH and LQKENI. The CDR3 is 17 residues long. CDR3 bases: TGTGCCAGCTCACCACCTCTTAGTCGGTTTGAAGCCGGGGAGCTGTTTTTT. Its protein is CASSPPLSRFEAGELFF.

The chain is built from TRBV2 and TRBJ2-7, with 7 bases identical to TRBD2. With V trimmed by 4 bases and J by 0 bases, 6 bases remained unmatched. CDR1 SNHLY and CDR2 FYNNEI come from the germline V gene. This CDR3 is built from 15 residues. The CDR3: CASSGAAGSSYEQYF. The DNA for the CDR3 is TGTGCCAGCAGTGGTGCAGCGGGAAGCTCCTACGAGCAGTACTTC. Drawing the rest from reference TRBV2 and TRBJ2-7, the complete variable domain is EPEVTQTPSHQVTQMGQEVILRCVPISNHLYFYWYRQILGQKVEFLVSFYNNEISEKSEIFDDQFSVERPDGSNFTLKIRSTKLEDSAMYFCASSGAAGSSYEQYFGPGTRLTVT.

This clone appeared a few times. CDR3 sequence (DNA): TGTGCCAGCAGTTACCGGAGGGAGGGCTCCTACGAGCAGTACTTC. As protein: CASSYRREGSYEQYF. The V and J genes are TRBV6-2 or TRBV6-3 and TRBJ2-7; 7 bases are shared with TRBD2. The CDR3 length is 15 residues. Per germline, CDR1 MNHEY and CDR2 SVGEGT. V was pared by 2 bases and J by 0 bases, with 4 bases of the junction left unmatched.

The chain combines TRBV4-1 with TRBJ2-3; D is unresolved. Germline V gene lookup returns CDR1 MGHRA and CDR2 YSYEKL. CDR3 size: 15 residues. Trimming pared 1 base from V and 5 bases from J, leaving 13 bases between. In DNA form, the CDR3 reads TGCGCCAGCAGCCAAGTAACCCCCCCGGGAGATACGCAGTATTTT. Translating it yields CASSQVTPPGDTQYF.

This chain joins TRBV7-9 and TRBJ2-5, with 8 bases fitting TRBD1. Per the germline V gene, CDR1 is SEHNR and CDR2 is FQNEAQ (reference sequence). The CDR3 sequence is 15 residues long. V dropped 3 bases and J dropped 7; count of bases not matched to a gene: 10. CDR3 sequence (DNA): TGTGCCAGCAGCTTCGGGTCAGACAGGGGAGCGACCCAGTACTTC. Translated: CASSFGSDRGATQYF.

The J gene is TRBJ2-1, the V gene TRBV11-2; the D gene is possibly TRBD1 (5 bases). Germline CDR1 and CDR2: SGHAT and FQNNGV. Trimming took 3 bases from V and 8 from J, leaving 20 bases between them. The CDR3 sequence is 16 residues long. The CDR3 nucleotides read TGTGCCAGCAGCTTTGGTTTTGGGCGGATCAGGGATGAGCAGTTCTTC. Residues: CASSFGFGRIRDEQFF.

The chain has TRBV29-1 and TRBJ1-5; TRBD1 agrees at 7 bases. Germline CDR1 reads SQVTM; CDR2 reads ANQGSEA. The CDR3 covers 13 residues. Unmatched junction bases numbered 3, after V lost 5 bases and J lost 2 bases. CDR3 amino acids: CSVTGVGNQPQHF. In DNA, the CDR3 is TGCAGCGTTACAGGGGTGGGCAATCAGCCCCAGCATTTT.

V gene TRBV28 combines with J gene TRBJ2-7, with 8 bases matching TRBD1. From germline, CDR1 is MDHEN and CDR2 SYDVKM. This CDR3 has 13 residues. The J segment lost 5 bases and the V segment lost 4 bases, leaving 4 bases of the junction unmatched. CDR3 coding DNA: TGTGCCAGCAGTTCGGACAGGGCCCACGAGCAGTACTTC. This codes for CASSSDRAHEQYF.

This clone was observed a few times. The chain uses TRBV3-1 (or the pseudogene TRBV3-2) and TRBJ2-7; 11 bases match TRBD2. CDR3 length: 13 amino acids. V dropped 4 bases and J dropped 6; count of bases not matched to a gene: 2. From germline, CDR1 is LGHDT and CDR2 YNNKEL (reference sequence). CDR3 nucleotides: TGTGCCAGCAGCCCCGGACTAGCGGGCGAGCAGTACTTC. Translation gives CASSPGLAGEQYF.

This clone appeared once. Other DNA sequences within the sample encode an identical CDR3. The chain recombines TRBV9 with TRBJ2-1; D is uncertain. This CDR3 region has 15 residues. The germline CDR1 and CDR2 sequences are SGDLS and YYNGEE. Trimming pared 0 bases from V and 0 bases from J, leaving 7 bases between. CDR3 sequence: CASSVGGFSYNEQFF. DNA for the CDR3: TGTGCCAGCAGCGTAGGAGGCTTCTCCTACAATGAGCAGTTCTTC.

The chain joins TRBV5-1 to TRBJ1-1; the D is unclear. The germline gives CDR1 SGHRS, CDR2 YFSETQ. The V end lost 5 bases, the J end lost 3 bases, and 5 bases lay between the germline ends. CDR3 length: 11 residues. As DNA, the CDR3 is TGCGCCAGCAGACAGTACACTGAAGCTTTCTTT. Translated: CASRQYTEAFF.